Shown below are 2 T cell receptor beta chains from a single sample sequenced in a study of blood T cell repertoires in COVID-19 (dated by TCRdb to about 2020). The library was produced with the immunoSEQ multiplex PCR assay. TCRdb retrieved this table from immuneACCESS and kept in-frame rearrangements only. Not all clones are present; in checked studies, unresolved V genes account for under half, and no reason is known for the remainder. Across this sample there are around 150,000 clones, with roughly 80% seen only once. The top ten hold around 9.9% of the sample. The specimen sequenced was peripheral blood. The receptor set was obtained from a man aged 60-69 years who had recovered from COVID-19.

The chain carries TRBV18 and TRBJ2-7; 9 bases align to TRBD1. Looked up from germline, CDR1 is KGHSH and CDR2 is LQKENI. This CDR3 is built from 14 residues. V was clipped by 3 bases and J by 2 bases; unmatched bases: 2. In DNA form, the CDR3 reads TGTGCCAGCTCACCGGGACAGGGTACCTACGAGCAGTACTTC. Protein product: CASSPGQGTYEQYF.

V and J are TRBV6-5 and TRBJ1-2; no definite D call. The CDR3 spans 15 residues. Germline CDR1 MNHEY, CDR2 SVGAGI. V was shortened by 0 bases and J by 2 bases, with 10 bases between the two germline ends. CDR3 DNA: TGTGCCAGCAGTTACTCAACAGCCCCAAACTATGGCTACACCTTC. The encoded protein is CASSYSTAPNYGYTF.